The 18 T cell receptor beta chains listed next were all sequenced from one sample in a study of shared clonotypes between healthy human individuals (dated by TCRdb to the early 2020s). Libraries were built with the immunoSEQ multiplex PCR assay. As stored in TCRdb, this immuneACCESS dataset retains in-frame rearrangements with V and J assigned. A fraction of the clones does not appear; measured against another copy, unresolved V genes explain less than half of the discrepancy, and the remainder lacks a known reason. Within this sample are 2.3 million or so clones, with just over 90% of them counted one time only. The top ten clonotypes cover roughly 0.36% of the sample. The sample was naive CD4+ T cells from PBMCs. Per the publication, the cell subset or site label means: CD45RA+ positively selected. The origin of the receptors is a man between 18 and 35 years old in good health. Some clones in this sample may be carry-over from other donors' samples.

The chain carries TRBV29-1 and TRBJ2-2; tentatively, D is TRBD1 (6 bases). Germline lookup yields CDR1 SQVTM and CDR2 ANQGSEA. V was trimmed by 7 bases and J by 0 bases, leaving 12 bases between them. The CDR3 consists of 14 residues. Here the CDR3 reads CSASGTTNTGELFF. CDR3 bases: TGCAGCGCATCCGGGACAACGAACACCGGGGAGCTGTTTTTT.

The genes are TRBV11-2 and TRBJ2-3; maybe TRBD1 (5 bases). Per the germline V gene, CDR1 is SGHAT and CDR2 is FQNNGV. The CDR3 is 15 residues long. Deletions cut 6 bases from V and 4 bases from J, with 17 bases between. The CDR3 DNA follows: TGTGCCAGCAGAAGGGATCAGGGTTGGGCAGATACGCAGTATTTT. Protein product: CASRRDQGWADTQYF.

This clone appeared once. The chain uses TRBV5-1 and TRBJ2-1, with TRBD2 matching 11 bases. V lost 6 bases, J lost 7 bases, and 6 bases stayed unmatched. Germline V CDR1 and CDR2: SGHRS, YFSETQ. This CDR3 spans 14 amino acids. CDR3 protein: CASTVVAGGNEQFF. CDR3 coding DNA: TGCGCCAGCACCGTGGTAGCGGGAGGGAATGAGCAGTTCTTC.

The chain carries TRBV5-4 and TRBJ2-5; 9 bases match TRBD2. The trim removed 7 bases at V and 2 bases at J, leaving 12 bases unmatched. This CDR3 comprises 16 residues. From germline, CDR1 is SGHNT and CDR2 YYREEE (reference sequence). CDR3 sequence (DNA): TGTGCCAGCGGATCTAAAGCGGGAGGAGATCAAGAGACCCAGTACTTC. Its translation: CASGSKAGGDQETQYF.

The gene calls are TRBV27 and TRBJ2-5; 13 bases are shared with TRBD2. CDR1 and CDR2 (germline): MNHEY, SMNVEV (reference sequence). After removal of 1 base from V and 5 bases from J, the junction contained 4 bases not matched to a gene. This CDR3 is built from 16 residues. DNA for the CDR3: TGTGCCAGCAGTTTATTTGGACTAGCGGGAGATGAGACCCAGTACTTC. Protein sequence: CASSLFGLAGDETQYF.

The chain uses TRBV5-1 and TRBJ2-7, with D possibly called TRBD1 or TRBD2 (5 bases each). The CDR3 covers 15 residues. Germline V gene lookup returns CDR1 SGHRS and CDR2 YFSETQ. V was shortened by 4 bases and J by 0 bases, with 14 bases between the two germline ends. The CDR3 DNA reads as TGCGCCAGCAGCCCCCGGGGCGGAATCTCCTACGAGCAGTACTTC. Protein product: CASSPRGGISYEQYF.

This chain connects TRBV9 to TRBJ2-1, with D perhaps TRBD2 (6 bases). V was clipped by 4 bases and J by 0 bases, with 14 bases between them. CDR1 and CDR2 (germline): SGDLS, YYNGEE. This CDR3 is built from 16 residues. CDR3 residues: CASSPYGRTSYNEQFF. The CDR3 DNA follows: TGTGCCAGCAGCCCTTATGGGAGGACCTCCTACAATGAGCAGTTCTTC. The entire variable domain, with the rest obtained from reference TRBV9 and TRBJ2-1, is as follows: DSGVTQTPKHLITATGQRVTLRCSPRSGDLSVYWYQQSLDQGLQFLIQYYNGEERAKGNILERFSAQQFPDLHSELNLSSLELGDSALYFCASSPYGRTSYNEQFFGPGTRLTVL.

The rearrangement links TRBV19 to TRBJ1-2; no reliable D call. Trimming cost V 5 bases and J 0 bases, with 13 bases left between them. Germline-derived CDR1 and CDR2 are LNHDA and SQIVND (reference sequence). The CDR3 runs to 15 residues. The CDR3 DNA reads TGTGCCAGTAGTGGCGTCAGACGGGCTAACTATGGCTACACCTTC. Encoded protein: CASSGVRRANYGYTF.

The CDR3 DNA reads as TGTGCCAGCACCACGGTCCTAGCCGGGCAGCAAGAGACCCAGTACTTC. Translation: CASTTVLAGQQETQYF. The J gene is TRBJ2-5, the V gene TRBV5-4, with D tentatively TRBD2 (5 bases). Between the trimmed V and J ends, which lost 6 bases and 2 bases, there was a span of 20 bases. This CDR3 has 16 residues. CDR1 SGHNT and CDR2 YYREEE come from the germline V gene (reference sequence).

The V gene is TRBV10-3, the J gene TRBJ1-1, with 11 bases that match TRBD1. With 7 bases clipped from V and 5 bases from J, the junction kept 6 bases outside the gene matches. This CDR3 comprises 14 residues. Germline loops: CDR1 ENHRY, CDR2 SYGVKD. CDR3 nucleotides: TGTGCCATCAAGGACAGGGGGCTTTATACTGAAGCTTTCTTT. This codes for CAIKDRGLYTEAFF.

The chain has TRBV28 and TRBJ2-3, with 8 bases aligning to TRBD1. Trimming at V came to 3 bases and at J to 5 bases, leaving 1 base not matched to a gene. Germline CDR1 is MDHEN and CDR2 is SYDVKM. The CDR3 runs 13 residues. This chain's CDR3 is CASSFDRGDTQYF. The CDR3, as DNA: TGTGCCAGCAGTTTTGACAGGGGAGATACGCAGTATTTT.

This chain links TRBV7-2 with TRBJ2-5; D unresolved. The CDR3 consists of 14 residues. From germline, CDR1 is SGHTA and CDR2 FQGNSA. The V end lost 1 base, the J end lost 1 base, and 7 bases lay between the germline ends. The CDR3 nucleotides read TGTGCCAGCAGCTTAGTCCGTTCCCAAGAGACCCAGTACTTC. This codes for CASSLVRSQETQYF.

The count of this clone is one. CDR3 sequence: CASSFFGVQKNTEAFF. The CDR3 nucleotides are TGCGCCAGCAGCTTCTTTGGCGTCCAGAAGAACACTGAAGCTTTCTTT. This chain joins TRBV5-1 and TRBJ1-1; no clear D. Germline assignment: CDR1 SGHRS and CDR2 YFSETQ. The CDR3 is 16 residues long. V lost 2 bases, J lost 1 base, and 15 bases lay in between.

The chain employs TRBV6-5 and TRBJ1-3, with unresolved D. Germline V CDR1 and CDR2: MNHEY, SVGAGI. The V and J ends lost 0 bases and 14 bases respectively, with 11 bases between them. The CDR3 covers 12 residues. The CDR3 sequence is CASSYSPPPLYF. DNA of the CDR3: TGTGCCAGCAGTTACTCCCCTCCTCCCCTATATTTT.

The CDR3 sequence is CASSGWWQGDSNQPQHF. CDR3 nucleotide sequence: TGTGCCAGCAGTGGCTGGTGGCAGGGGGATAGCAATCAGCCCCAGCATTTT. The chain couples TRBV6-1 to TRBJ1-5, with 7 bases matching TRBD1. The CDR3 sequence is 17 residues long. Germline assignment: CDR1 MNHNS and CDR2 SASEGT. With V trimmed by 4 bases and J by 0 bases, 9 bases remained unmatched.

Regarding this clone: The same CDR3 arises from other DNA sequences in this sample as well. The chain employs TRBV4-1 and TRBJ1-2; 7 positions agree with TRBD1. With V trimmed by 4 bases and J by 0 bases, 5 bases remained unmatched. CDR1 is MGHRA and CDR2 is YSYEKL in the germline V gene. The CDR3 is 15 residues long. CDR3: CASSRGQAANYGYTF. The CDR3 DNA reads TGCGCCAGCAGCCGCGGACAGGCCGCTAACTATGGCTACACCTTC.

This sequence joins TRBV11-3 and TRBJ1-1, with no clear D. V was pared by 1 base and J by 0 bases, with 9 bases between. Germline assignment: CDR1 SGHNT and CDR2 YENEEA. This CDR3 has 15 residues. This CDR3 is CASSLGGPMNTEAFF. The CDR3, as DNA: TGTGCCAGCAGCTTAGGTGGACCCATGAACACTGAAGCTTTCTTT.

With respect to this clone: Additional DNA sequences in this sample encode the identical CDR3. As DNA, the CDR3 is TGTGCCAGCAGCTCGGACAGAGATAGCAATCAGCCCCAGCATTTT. Its protein product is CASSSDRDSNQPQHF. V gene TRBV7-9 combines with J gene TRBJ1-5; tentative D call: TRBD1 (6 bases). CDR1 is SEHNR and CDR2 is FQNEAQ in the germline V gene (reference sequence). Trimming took off 4 bases at V and 0 bases at J, with 10 bases between the two ends. The CDR3 has 15 residues.